The 20 T cell receptor beta chains reported below all come from one sample, sequenced in a study of shared clonotypes between healthy human individuals. Generated by immunoSEQ multiplex PCR, the TCRdb table keeps only in-frame clones and is missing some. The sample carries about 2 million clones, 95% recorded once. The sequencing sample was made of naive CD4+ T cells sorted from blood. As to subset: CD45RA+ positively selected. The receptors stem from a man between 18 and 29 years old in good health.

The CDR3 protein is CASSQGRGGSYEQYF. CDR3 DNA: TGTGCCAGCAGTCAGGGCAGGGGGGGCTCCTACGAGCAGTACTTC. The V gene is TRBV6-5, the J gene TRBJ2-7, with D perhaps matching TRBD1 or TRBD2 (7 bases each). There are 15 residues in the CDR3. Germline assignment: CDR1 MNHEY and CDR2 SVGAGI. Trimming stripped 5 bases from V and 0 bases from J, with 14 bases between.

The chain is built from TRBV29-1 and TRBJ2-1; 7 bases are shared with TRBD1. V lost 4 bases to trimming and J lost 10 bases; unmatched junction nucleotides: 7. CDR1 and CDR2 from the germline V gene are SQVTM and ANQGSEA. The CDR3 is 12 amino acids. In nucleotides, the CDR3 is TGCAGCGTTGGAGACAGGGTTCAGGAGCAGTTCTTC. It encodes CSVGDRVQEQFF.

This sequence joins TRBV10-3 and TRBJ2-3, with 10 nucleotides matching TRBD1. Unmatched junction bases numbered 7, after V lost 6 bases and J lost 4 bases. The CDR3 extends over 15 amino acids. Germline V lookup: CDR1 ENHRY, CDR2 SYGVKD. Here the CDR3 reads CAISRDRGQADTQYF. The CDR3 region has the DNA TGTGCCATCAGCCGAGACAGGGGGCAGGCAGATACGCAGTATTTT.

This chain joins TRBV29-1 and TRBJ2-1; TRBD2 matches at 8 bases. Germline CDR1 SQVTM, CDR2 ANQGSEA. This CDR3 has 15 amino acids. With V trimmed by 5 bases and J by 4 bases, 10 bases remained unmatched. The CDR3 nucleotides read TGCAGCGTTTCAAAGAGATTAGCGGGGTACAATGAGCAGTTCTTC. This gives the protein CSVSKRLAGYNEQFF.

This chain connects TRBV13 to TRBJ1-1; 8 nucleotides line up with TRBD1. The CDR3 contains 15 residues. V lost 2 bases to trimming and J lost 11 bases; unmatched junction nucleotides: 13. Germline assignment: CDR1 PRHDT and CDR2 FYEKMQ (reference sequence). The CDR3 spells CASSLRVVGRGPAFF. Here the CDR3 DNA reads TGTGCCAGCAGCTTACGAGTCGTGGGCAGGGGGCCGGCTTTCTTT. The variable domain in full, with the rest retrieved from reference TRBV13 and TRBJ1-1, is AAGVIQSPRHLIKEKRETATLKCYPIPRHDTVYWYQQGPGQDPQFLISFYEKMQSDKGSIPDRFSAQQFSDYHSELNMSSLELGDSALYFCASSLRVVGRGPAFFGQGTRLTVV.

V gene TRBV5-1 combines with J gene TRBJ2-7, with TRBD1 matching over 7 bases. The V gene end was trimmed by 4 bases and the J gene end by 2 bases; junction bases not matched to a gene: 9. Germline-derived CDR1 and CDR2 are SGHRS and YFSETQ. The CDR3 is made up of 15 amino acids. For the CDR3, the DNA is TGCGCCAGCAGCCCCGACAGGGATAGAGCCTACGAGCAGTACTTC. Translating gives CASSPDRDRAYEQYF.

This rearrangement joins TRBV11-2 to TRBJ2-7; tentatively, D is TRBD2 (5 bases). There are 14 residues in the CDR3. The V end lost 5 bases, the J end lost 2 bases, and 13 bases lay between the germline ends. Germline CDR1 and CDR2: SGHAT and FQNNGV. The CDR3 spells CASSRGLGPYEQYF. Here the CDR3 DNA reads TGTGCCAGCAGCCGCGGACTCGGCCCCTACGAGCAGTACTTC.

J is TRBJ2-3 and V is TRBV5-1; 7 bases are shared with TRBD2. V lost 10 bases and J lost 0; bases outside the gene matches: 14. CDR1 SGHRS and CDR2 YFSETQ come from the germline V gene. The CDR3 loop spans 16 amino acids. CDR3 sequence: CASGDYTASSTDTQYF. For the CDR3, the DNA is TGCGCCTCCGGGGACTACACGGCGTCTAGCACAGATACGCAGTATTTT.

This chain joins TRBV6-5 and TRBJ1-2, with D tentatively TRBD1 (6 bases). Trimming took off 4 bases at V and 0 bases at J, with 12 bases between the two ends. The CDR3 is 15 residues long. In germline, CDR1 is MNHEY, CDR2 SVGAGI. CDR3 nucleotide sequence: TGTGCCAGCAGTTGGGGGCTGACGGCTAACTATGGCTACACCTTC. It yields the protein CASSWGLTANYGYTF.

This rearrangement joins TRBV28 to TRBJ1-4; TRBD1 matches 7 bases. J gave up 6 bases and V 3 bases, and 13 bases lay outside the gene matches. Germline V lookup: CDR1 MDHEN, CDR2 SYDVKM. There are 17 residues in the CDR3. CDR3 nucleotide sequence: TGTGCCAGCAGTTTTTTGACAGGGCGCGGGACCCATGAAAAACTGTTTTTT. Its translation: CASSFLTGRGTHEKLFF. Complete variable domain (other parts from reference TRBV28 and TRBJ1-4): DVKVTQSSRYLVKRTGEKVFLECVQDMDHENMFWYRQDPGLGLRLIYFSYDVKMKEKGDIPEGYSVSREKKERFSLILESASTNQTSMYLCASSFLTGRGTHEKLFFGSGTQLSVL.

The gene calls are TRBV19 and TRBJ2-7; 10 nucleotides align to TRBD1. Germline V gives CDR1 LNHDA, CDR2 SQIVND (reference sequence). This CDR3 spans 14 amino acids. J gave up 4 bases and V 6 bases, and 6 bases lay outside the gene matches. CDR3 region: CASSSGTGEYEQYF. The CDR3 DNA reads as TGTGCCAGTAGCTCCGGGACAGGGGAGTACGAGCAGTACTTC.

This chain joins TRBV30 and TRBJ1-2, with D uncertain. Trimming removed 2 bases at V and 4 bases at J, with 11 bases between. Germline V gives CDR1 GTSNPN, CDR2 SVGIG (reference sequence). This CDR3 has 13 residues. This CDR3 reads CAWSHKGLYGYTF. The CDR3 DNA reads as TGTGCCTGGAGTCACAAGGGCCTCTATGGCTACACCTTC.

This chain uses TRBV30 with TRBJ2-2; 8 bases map to TRBD2. Germline V CDR1 and CDR2: GTSNPN, SVGIG (reference sequence). The CDR3 runs 14 residues. V was pared by 1 base and J by 11 bases, with 9 bases of the junction left unmatched. The CDR3 sequence: CAWSASGGSSELFF. In DNA, the CDR3 is TGTGCCTGGAGTGCCAGCGGGGGTTCCTCAGAGCTGTTTTTT. Full variable domain (rest looked up from reference TRBV30 and TRBJ2-2): SQTIHQWPATLVQPVGSPLSLECTVEGTSNPNLYWYRQAAGRGLQLLFYSVGIGQISSEVPQNLSASRPQDRQFILSSKKLLLSDSGFYLCAWSASGGSSELFFGEGSRLTVL.

Comments on this clone: Sequence at one end of the junction differs from germline and may be a read error. The chain combines TRBV6-6 with TRBJ2-7; TRBD2 matches 8 bases. Germline-derived CDR1 and CDR2 are MNHNY and SVGAGI (reference sequence). This CDR3 has 16 residues. CDR3 DNA sequence: TGTGTCAGCAGTTACCCCATTAGCGGGAAGAGGCACGAGCAGTACTTC. Its protein product is CVSSYPISGKRHEQYF.

The rearrangement uses TRBV7-2 and TRBJ2-3; possible D gene TRBD2, 6 bases. V lost 7 bases and J lost 2, with 13 bases in between. The CDR3 consists of 14 residues. In germline, CDR1 is SGHTA, CDR2 FQGNSA. The CDR3 is CASKPGEITDTQYF. CDR3 bases: TGTGCCAGCAAGCCGGGGGAAATCACAGATACGCAGTATTTT. Combining the CDR3 with reference TRBV7-2 and TRBJ2-3 gives the whole variable domain GAGVSQSPSNKVTEKGKDVELRCDPISGHTALYWYRQSLGQGLEFLIYFQGNSAPDKSGLPSDRFSAERTGGSVSTLTIQRTQQEDSAVYLCASKPGEITDTQYFGPGTRLTVL.

This clone was picked up one time. The chain carries TRBV5-4 and TRBJ2-1; D not certain. CDR1 and CDR2 (germline): SGHNT, YYREEE (reference sequence). This CDR3 contains 13 residues. Trimming removed 2 bases from V and 4 bases from J, with 7 bases in between. The CDR3 here is CASSFADYNEQFF. The CDR3 nucleotides are TGTGCCAGCAGCTTTGCGGATTACAATGAGCAGTTCTTC.

This clone was recorded once. The chain couples TRBV5-1 to TRBJ1-4, with 9 positions matching TRBD1. The V gene end was trimmed by 3 bases and the J gene end by 0 bases; junction bases not matched to a gene: 3. Germline CDR1 and CDR2: SGHRS and YFSETQ. This CDR3 is built from 16 residues. DNA for the CDR3: TGCGCCAGCAGCTCGGACAGGGGAACAACTAATGAAAAACTGTTTTTT. Translation gives CASSSDRGTTNEKLFF.

This chain links TRBV7-9 with TRBJ1-2; tentatively, D is TRBD1 (5 bases). V was trimmed by 1 base and J by 2 bases, leaving 11 bases between them. CDR1 is SEHNR and CDR2 is FQNEAQ in the germline V gene (reference sequence). CDR3 length: 15 amino acids. CDR3 in DNA: TGTGCCAGCAGCTTAGTGTACAGGATGAACTATGGCTACACCTTC. Translated, it gives CASSLVYRMNYGYTF.

The gene calls are TRBV7-2 and TRBJ2-1, with D possibly matching TRBD2 (5 bases). V shed 5 bases and J shed 3 bases, with 11 bases lying between them. Germline V gene data show CDR1 as SGHTA and CDR2 as FQGNSA. This CDR3 contains 14 residues. CDR3 loop: CASSPRALYNEQFF. CDR3 bases: TGTGCCAGCAGCCCGCGGGCCCTCTACAATGAGCAGTTCTTC.

The chain has TRBV5-4 and TRBJ2-4; 9 bases map to TRBD1. This CDR3 has 16 residues. V shed 0 bases and J 0 bases; nucleotides not matched to a gene: 1. Germline CDR1 SGHNT, CDR2 YYREEE (reference sequence). Here the CDR3 DNA reads TGTGCCAGCAGCTTGGGGGACAGGGTAGCCAAAAACATTCAGTACTTC. It encodes CASSLGDRVAKNIQYF.